Presented here are 20 T cell receptor beta chains from one specimen sequenced in a study of cytomegalovirus exposure and HLA in healthy donors. Amplification used 60 Vbeta primers and 13 Jbeta primers. Measured with immunoSEQ multiplex PCR; TCRdb has only the in-frame clones, and not every one. The sample holds more than 150,000 clones, approximately 82% seen once. Material: PBMCs. The receptors shown here come from a male donor in good health and CMV-seronegative.

This clone was recorded only once. The chain uses TRBV20-1 and TRBJ1-2, with a possible D match to TRBD1 (5 bases). CDR1 and CDR2 (germline): DFQATT, SNEGSKA (reference sequence). This CDR3 is built from 10 residues. CDR3 coding DNA: TGCACCCTCGGGGGCTATGGCTACACCTTC. Protein: CTLGGYGYTF.

This clone appeared once. This rearrangement joins TRBV4-1 to TRBJ2-3; 10 nucleotides line up with TRBD2. CDR3 length equals 15 residues. Germline V gives CDR1 MGHRA, CDR2 YSYEKL. The junction had 3 bases not matched to a gene; V was cut back by 1 base and J by 5 bases. CDR3 sequence (DNA): TGCGCCAGCAGCCAAGTGGTAGCGGGAGGAGATACGCAGTATTTT. Translating gives CASSQVVAGGDTQYF.

In this sample, this clone turned up once. The chain joins TRBV5-7 to TRBJ2-7, with D perhaps TRBD2 (6 bases). TRBV5-7 is recorded as an ORF, its role being uncertain. The germline V and J ends were trimmed by 5 bases and 5 bases, with 23 bases remaining between them. The CDR3 length is 16 residues. CDR3 sequence: CASSLNIGDGEDEQYF. CDR3 nucleotide sequence: TGTGCCAGCAGTTTGAACATTGGGGACGGGGAGGACGAGCAGTACTTC.

V and J are TRBV27 and TRBJ2-3, with D perhaps TRBD2 (6 bases). The CDR3 consists of 18 residues. V lost 2 bases and J lost 3, with 21 bases in between. Germline V gene lookup returns CDR1 MNHEY and CDR2 SMNVEV (reference sequence). The CDR3 DNA reads as TGTGCCAGCAGTTTAGATTCCCGGGCAGGGAGGAGAACAGATACGCAGTATTTT. This codes for CASSLDSRAGRRTDTQYF.

The rearrangement uses TRBV10-3 and TRBJ2-3, with D uncertain. The V gene's germline CDR1 is ENHRY and CDR2 SYGVKD. The CDR3 spans 12 residues. V was pared by 6 bases and J by 3 bases, with 7 bases between. The CDR3 reads CAISLETDTQYF. The CDR3, as DNA: TGTGCCATCAGCCTAGAAACAGATACGCAGTATTTT.

J is TRBJ1-1 and V is TRBV5-4; D is possibly TRBD1 (5 bases). The CDR3 runs to 15 residues. The V gene's germline CDR1 is SGHNT and CDR2 YYREEE (reference sequence). Trimming took off 4 bases at V and 4 bases at J, with 17 bases between the two ends. The CDR3: CASSPQVVGGTEAFF. CDR3 sequence (DNA): TGTGCCAGCAGCCCTCAGGTGGTGGGGGGCACTGAAGCTTTCTTT.

The rearrangement uses TRBV5-6 and TRBJ1-6; 8 nucleotides agree with TRBD1. This CDR3 spans 14 amino acids. In germline, CDR1 is SGHDT, CDR2 YYEEEE. V lost 4 bases, J lost 7 bases, and 4 bases stayed unmatched. The CDR3: CASSEDRANSPLHF. Here the CDR3 DNA reads TGTGCCAGCAGCGAGGACAGGGCAAATTCACCCCTCCACTTT.

This sequence joins TRBV10-3 and TRBJ2-3; TRBD2 agrees at 9 bases. The length of the CDR3 is 16 residues. In germline, CDR1 is ENHRY, CDR2 SYGVKD. Trimming removed 5 bases from V and 5 bases from J; junction bases left unmatched: 11. The CDR3 reads CAISPRSGSGVDTQYF. CDR3 DNA: TGTGCCATCAGTCCCCGTAGCGGGAGTGGGGTAGATACGCAGTATTTT.

V gene TRBV6-1 combines with J gene TRBJ2-7; TRBD2 matches at 11 bases. This CDR3 comprises 14 residues. Germline V gives CDR1 MNHNS, CDR2 SASEGT. The V and J ends lost 7 bases and 2 bases, in that order; junction bases with no gene match: 4. CDR3 in amino acids: CASTPTSGAYEQYF. The DNA for the CDR3 is TGTGCCAGCACCCCGACTAGCGGGGCCTACGAGCAGTACTTC.

The chain links TRBV5-1 to TRBJ2-7, with TRBD1 matching 7 bases. The length of the CDR3 is 15 residues. The V and J ends lost 4 bases and 1 base, in that order; junction bases with no gene match: 8. Germline CDR1 and CDR2: SGHRS and YFSETQ. CDR3 nucleotide sequence: TGCGCCAGCAGCGAAGGGGGCGGTGTATCCTACGAGCAGTACTTC. This translates into CASSEGGGVSYEQYF.

The chain carries TRBV6-6 and TRBJ2-7, with 8 bases matching TRBD1. With V trimmed by 2 bases and J by 3 bases, 6 bases remained unmatched. CDR3 length: 15 amino acids. Germline V CDR1 and CDR2: MNHNY, SVGAGI (reference sequence). The chain's CDR3 is CASSYLGTGNYEQYF. CDR3 sequence (DNA): TGTGCCAGCAGTTACCTAGGGACAGGAAACTACGAGCAGTACTTC.

This clone was seen a single time. The rearrangement joins TRBV28 to TRBJ1-2; tentative D call: TRBD1 (5 bases). CDR1 and CDR2 from the germline V gene are MDHEN and SYDVKM. Trimming left V 1 base short and J 10 bases short, with 10 bases between. The CDR3 contains 12 residues. This CDR3 reads CASSLSGPSYTF. The CDR3, as DNA: TGTGCCAGCAGTTTATCAGGGCCTTCCTACACCTTC.

The chain couples TRBV5-1 to TRBJ2-7; 7 bases fit TRBD1. V shed 0 bases, J shed 12 bases, and the junction held 9 bases outside the gene matches. The germline V gene has CDR1 SGHRS and CDR2 YFSETQ. There are 13 residues in the CDR3. CDR3 residues: CASSLGDRYDAYF. The CDR3 DNA sequence: TGCGCCAGCAGCTTGGGGGACAGATACGACGCGTACTTC.

The chain uses TRBV7-6 and TRBJ2-5; no definite D call. V dropped 5 bases and J dropped 5 bases, with 12 bases sitting between them. The CDR3 runs to 13 residues. In germline, CDR1 is SGHVS, CDR2 FNYEAQ. The CDR3 nucleotides read TGTGCCAGCAGCCGATTAAAGAGGGAGACCCAGTACTTC. Its protein is CASSRLKRETQYF.

The chain couples TRBV6-5 to TRBJ1-1; D perhaps matches TRBD1 (6 bases). Germline CDR1 reads MNHEY; CDR2 reads SVGAGI. This CDR3 is 13 amino acids long. V was cut by 2 bases and J by 7 bases, with 11 bases left in between. The DNA of the CDR3 is TGTGCCAGCAGTTACGCAGGGGTCAATGAAGCTTTCTTT. Protein: CASSYAGVNEAFF.

The rearrangement links TRBV7-2 to TRBJ1-6, with 9 positions matching TRBD1. V was clipped by 0 bases and J by 3 bases; unmatched bases: 3. The CDR3 totals 17 residues. Germline V gene data show CDR1 as SGHTA and CDR2 as FQGNSA. In DNA, the CDR3 is TGTGCCAGCAGCTTAGCGAAGACAGGGGGCTATAATTCACCCCTCCACTTT. Amino acids: CASSLAKTGGYNSPLHF.

The gene calls are TRBV5-3 and TRBJ1-1; D remains ambiguous. TRBV5-3 carries the ORF label, with uncertain function. The CDR3 extends over 12 amino acids. The V and J ends lost 1 base and 7 bases respectively, with 8 bases between them. The CDR3 here is CARSLRTVEAFF. The CDR3 DNA is TGTGCCAGAAGCTTGCGAACAGTTGAAGCTTTCTTT.

The chain employs TRBV29-1 and TRBJ1-1; tentatively, D is TRBD1 (5 bases). V was pared by 4 bases and J by 1 base, with 7 bases between. The germline V gene encodes CDR1 SQVTM and CDR2 ANQGSEA. The CDR3 totals 12 residues. CDR3: CSVVTGNTEAFF. The CDR3 DNA follows: TGCAGCGTTGTTACAGGGAACACTGAAGCTTTCTTT.

The V call is TRBV4-3, the J call TRBJ2-3; no firm D call. Germline loops: CDR1 LGHNA, CDR2 YSLEER. V dropped 4 bases and J dropped 6 bases, with 11 bases sitting between them. The CDR3 consists of 13 residues. CDR3 sequence reads: CASSPTTWDTQYF. In nucleotides, the CDR3 is TGCGCCAGCAGCCCCACTACCTGGGATACGCAGTATTTT.

The genes are TRBV19 and TRBJ1-1; D remains ambiguous. The CDR3 length is 14 residues. V shed 6 bases and J shed 2 bases, with 13 bases lying between them. Germline CDR1 and CDR2: LNHDA and SQIVND (reference sequence). The CDR3 bases are TGTGCCAGTAGGACTCGGGGAATCAACACTGAAGCTTTCTTT. Translation gives CASRTRGINTEAFF.